What follows are 29 T cell receptor beta chains derived from one specimen sequenced in a study of HIV-infected patients and healthy controls (dated by TCRdb to 2014 to 2015). Libraries were prepared through 5' RACE. The sample was run on an Illumina MiSeq. SuperScript III was used to reverse transcribe 500 ng RNA with primers targeting the alpha and beta constant regions. Separate alpha and beta chain libraries were made by chain-specific third strand synthesis with multiplexing indices. In TCRdb, the public reads were trimmed at Q25 with fastp and aligned with MiXCR, with productive beta chains retained. Every CDR3 protein is listed once, alongside the most common genes and DNA of its rows. The sample includes under 20,000 distinct CDR3 sequences, with around 5% observed a single time. The top ten clones comprise 1.9% of the sample. Whole blood was used without cell fractionation, so all unsorted peripheral T cells were reflected in the repertoire.

Specimen: blood. These receptors were collected from an adult in good health.

This clonotype was seen many times. The V call is TRBV12-3 or TRBV12-4, the J call TRBJ2-3, with 9 bases matching TRBD2. The CDR3 loop spans 16 amino acids. V was pared by 6 bases and J by 10 bases, with 17 bases of the junction left unmatched. The CDR3 DNA reads as TGTGCCAGCAGCCCACGCGGGACTAGCCAAATCCGTCCGCAGTATTTT. Amino acid sequence: CASSPRGTSQIRPQYF.

The chain couples TRBV20-1 to TRBJ2-2; 10 nucleotides match TRBD1. This CDR3 spans 16 amino acids. Per germline, CDR1 DFQATT and CDR2 SNEGSKA (reference sequence). V trimming: 6 bases; J trimming: 5 bases; junction bases outside the gene matches: 12. The CDR3, as DNA: TGCAGTGCCTTCAGCAGGGACAGGGGAGTTACCGGGGAGCTGTTTTTT. Its translation: CSAFSRDRGVTGELFF.

This clonotype was recorded at least ten times. The rearrangement joins TRBV6-5 to TRBJ1-1; maybe TRBD1 (6 bases). The CDR3 runs to 15 residues. Germline values: CDR1 MNHEY, CDR2 SVGAGI. V was cut by 6 bases and J by 4 bases, with 18 bases left in between. In DNA form, the CDR3 reads TGTGCCAGCAGCCTACAGGGCGTCTTGGGCACTGAAGCTTTCTTT. It yields the protein CASSLQGVLGTEAFF.

Ten or more counts support this clonotype. The chain employs TRBV20-1 and TRBJ1-1; 7 bases match TRBD1. CDR1 is DFQATT and CDR2 is SNEGSKA in the germline V gene (reference sequence). Trimming at V came to 6 bases and at J to 8 bases, leaving 9 bases not matched to a gene. CDR3 length equals 12 residues. CDR3 sequence reads: CSATTGAREAFF. CDR3 DNA sequence: TGCAGTGCCACAACAGGGGCGCGGGAAGCTTTCTTT.

The J gene is TRBJ2-6, the V gene TRBV6-6; D is undetermined. The CDR3 is made up of 12 amino acids. CDR1 is MNHNY, CDR2 SVGAGI, per germline (reference sequence). Trimming shortened V by 5 bases and J by 4 bases, and 3 bases separated the two germline ends. The CDR3, as DNA: TGTGCCAGCAGTGCGGGGGCCAACGTCCTGACTTTC. As protein: CASSAGANVLTF.

This clonotype was picked up many times. The chain uses TRBV18 and TRBJ1-4, with D unclear. The germline V and J ends were trimmed by 2 bases and 7 bases, with 14 bases remaining between them. The germline gives CDR1 KGHSH, CDR2 LQKENI. The CDR3 loop spans 15 amino acids. CDR3 coding DNA: TGTGCCAGCTCACCATTCGGAGGAGTGATTGAAAAACTGTTTTTT. Translating gives CASSPFGGVIEKLFF.

Many counts were recorded for this clonotype. The gene calls are TRBV6-2 or TRBV6-3 and TRBJ2-7; 10 nucleotides match TRBD2. V dropped 5 bases and J dropped 13; count of bases not matched to a gene: 5. The germline CDR1 and CDR2 sequences are MNHEY and SVGEGT. This CDR3 contains 11 residues. CDR3 amino acids: CASSRGTSVYF. CDR3 sequence (DNA): TGTGCCAGCAGTCGGGGGACTAGCGTTTACTTC.

This clonotype has at least ten counts. The genes are TRBV5-1 and TRBJ1-2; D gene uncertain. CDR3 length: 15 residues. The V gene's germline CDR1 is SGHRS and CDR2 YFSETQ. V was pared by 0 bases and J by 0 bases, with 9 bases between. CDR3 nucleotide sequence: TGCGCCAGCAGCTTGGTCCCGGGCCCTAACTATGGCTACACCTTC. Translated, it gives CASSLVPGPNYGYTF.

Judged by abundance, this clonotype is medium-sized. As DNA, the CDR3 is TGTGCCAGCAGCAGAACTGGGTTTACGGCAGATACGCAGTATTTT. This encodes CASSRTGFTADTQYF. This chain links TRBV7-2 with TRBJ2-3, with no clear D. The CDR3 loop spans 15 amino acids. Trimming took 5 bases from V and 4 from J, leaving 16 bases between them. Germline CDR1 and CDR2: SGHTA and FQGNSA.

V gene TRBV15 combines with J gene TRBJ1-5; 11 bases map to TRBD1. The CDR3 is 15 residues long. The V gene end was trimmed by 1 base and the J gene end by 6 bases; junction bases not matched to a gene: 2. Germline CDR1 is LNHNV and CDR2 is YYDKDF (reference sequence). The CDR3 protein is CATSRGTGGIQPQHF. The CDR3 region has the DNA TGTGCCACCAGCAGAGGGACAGGGGGCATTCAGCCCCAGCATTTT.

There are many counts of this clonotype. The V and J genes are TRBV6-5 and TRBJ1-1; possibly TRBD1 for D (5 bases). Trimming pared 4 bases from V and 0 bases from J, leaving 6 bases between. The CDR3 contains 13 residues. Germline CDR1 reads MNHEY; CDR2 reads SVGAGI. CDR3 bases: TGTGCCAGCAGTTGGGGGATGAACACTGAAGCTTTCTTT. It codes for CASSWGMNTEAFF.

This clonotype was picked up many times. The chain employs TRBV4-3 and TRBJ1-4; D is uncertain. The V end was cut by 4 bases, the J end by 0 bases, with 9 bases between. The CDR3 contains 15 residues. The germline gives CDR1 LGHNA, CDR2 YSLEER. The CDR3 region has the DNA TGCGCCAGCAGCCCCTTTTCCCCAACTAATGAAAAACTGTTTTTT. It translates to CASSPFSPTNEKLFF.

This clonotype qualifies as medium-sized. CDR3 nucleotide sequence: TGTGCCAGCAGCTTGTTTCTCAGGGAAAATCAGCCCCAGCATTTT. Translating gives CASSLFLRENQPQHF. The V and J genes are TRBV5-5 and TRBJ1-5, with D maybe TRBD1 (5 bases). This CDR3 is 15 amino acids long. Trimming removed 1 base at V and 4 bases at J, with 12 bases between. CDR1 and CDR2 from the germline V gene are SGHKS and YYEKEE (reference sequence). Using reference TRBV5-5 and TRBJ1-5 for the parts outside the CDR3, the full variable domain is DAGVTQSPTHLIKTRGQQVTLRCSPISGHKSVSWYQQVLGQGPQFIFQYYEKEERGRGNFPDRFSARQFPNYSSELNVNALLLGDSALYLCASSLFLRENQPQHFGDGTRLSIL.

This clonotype was observed at least ten times. The J gene is TRBJ2-5, the V gene TRBV7-2, with 14 positions matching TRBD2. The germline V gene has CDR1 SGHTA and CDR2 FQGNSA. The CDR3 is made up of 17 amino acids. V dropped 5 bases and J dropped 4; count of bases not matched to a gene: 9. In nucleotides, the CDR3 is TGTGCCAGCAGCCCCCAAAGACTAGCGGGGGGGCGAGAGACCCAGTACTTC. Translating it yields CASSPQRLAGGRETQYF.

By share, this clonotype ranks as medium-sized (0.01 to 0.1%). This rearrangement joins TRBV2 to TRBJ2-7, with D hard to call. Per the germline V gene, CDR1 is SNHLY and CDR2 is FYNNEI. The CDR3 contains 12 residues. The CDR3 spells CAGAQVSYEQYF. For the CDR3, the DNA is TGTGCTGGCGCCCAGGTCTCCTACGAGCAGTACTTC.

This clonotype was counted ten times or more. The rearrangement joins TRBV20-1 to TRBJ2-1, with D tentatively TRBD1 or TRBD2 (5 bases each). The CDR3 has 14 residues. CDR1 and CDR2 from the germline V gene are DFQATT and SNEGSKA (reference sequence). V lost 0 bases and J 4 bases, leaving 10 bases between the germline ends. The CDR3 here is CSARDRDAYNEQFF. The CDR3 coding sequence is TGCAGTGCTAGAGATCGGGACGCTTACAATGAGCAGTTCTTC.

This clonotype was found many times. J is TRBJ2-1 and V is TRBV29-1; D could derive from TRBD1 or TRBD2 (7 bases each). The CDR3 sequence is 14 residues long. V shed 5 bases and J shed 5 bases, with 16 bases lying between them. The V gene's germline CDR1 is SQVTM and CDR2 ANQGSEA. CDR3 nucleotides: TGCAGCGTTCAGGGGGGGCTAGCGGACAATGAGCAGTTCTTC. It codes for CSVQGGLADNEQFF.

At least ten counts were recorded for this clonotype. The chain combines TRBV2 with TRBJ1-1; D is perhaps TRBD1 (5 bases). The CDR3 has 11 amino acids. The germline CDR1 and CDR2 sequences are SNHLY and FYNNEI. CDR3 DNA sequence: TGTGTGAGAGGGGACCCAGGCGGAGCTTTCTTT. It specifies CVRGDPGGAFF.

This clonotype was found many times. The rearrangement uses TRBV2 and TRBJ1-1, with 7 bases identical to TRBD1. This CDR3 has 15 residues. Germline V gene sequence: CDR1 SNHLY, CDR2 FYNNEI. Trimming removed 6 bases from V and 0 bases from J; junction bases left unmatched: 7. This chain's CDR3 is CASREVGTVNTEAFF. CDR3 in DNA: TGTGCCAGCAGGGAGGTCGGGACAGTGAACACTGAAGCTTTCTTT. The entire variable domain, with the rest obtained from reference TRBV2 and TRBJ1-1, is as follows: EPEVTQTPSHQVTQMGQEVILRCVPISNHLYFYWYRQILGQKVEFLVSFYNNEISEKSEIFDDQFSVERPDGSNFTLKIRSTKLEDSAMYFCASREVGTVNTEAFFGQGTRLTVV.

This clonotype came up many times. V and J are TRBV2 and TRBJ2-1; no definite D call. CDR1 and CDR2 from the germline V gene are SNHLY and FYNNEI. CDR3 length: 13 residues. Between the trimmed V and J ends, which lost 8 bases and 0 bases, there was a span of 8 bases. Here the CDR3 reads CASVKGSYNEQFF. The CDR3 nucleotides are TGTGCCAGCGTGAAGGGCTCCTACAATGAGCAGTTCTTC.

This clonotype was seen ten or more times. V gene TRBV11-2 combines with J gene TRBJ2-2; 8 bases are shared with TRBD2. V shed 3 bases and J 7 bases; nucleotides not matched to a gene: 16. Germline V CDR1 and CDR2: SGHAT, FQNNGV. CDR3 length equals 18 residues. CDR3 residues: CASSLVTGGRTVVGELFF. CDR3 nucleotides: TGTGCCAGCAGCTTGGTGACGGGGGGGCGTACGGTGGTCGGGGAGCTGTTTTTT.

The sample holds many counts of this clonotype. The CDR3 region has the DNA TGCGCCAGCAGCCAAGATCTAGCGGGGGGGACAGATACGCAGTATTTT. Encoded protein: CASSQDLAGGTDTQYF. J is TRBJ2-3 and V is TRBV4-3; TRBD2 matches at 12 bases. CDR3 length: 16 amino acids. The J segment lost 3 bases and the V segment lost 0 bases, leaving 1 base of the junction unmatched. Germline-derived CDR1 and CDR2 are LGHNA and YSLEER.

The table lists this clonotype with many counts. The V call is TRBV4-2, the J call TRBJ2-3; a possible D gene is TRBD1 (5 bases). The germline V and J ends were trimmed by 4 bases and 2 bases, with 19 bases remaining between them. The germline CDR1 and CDR2 sequences are LGHNA and YNFKEQ. The CDR3 covers 17 residues. The CDR3 DNA reads as TGTGCCAGCAGCCTGTTCTGGGGCACACTCCCCACAGATACGCAGTATTTT. Protein product: CASSLFWGTLPTDTQYF.

This clonotype was detected many times. This rearrangement joins TRBV11-2 to TRBJ1-1; D uncertain. Germline assignment: CDR1 SGHAT and CDR2 FQNNGV. V lost 6 bases and J lost 8, with 13 bases in between. CDR3 length: 12 amino acids. The CDR3 reads CASSQRTAEAFF. In DNA, the CDR3 is TGTGCCAGCAGTCAAAGGACTGCAGAAGCTTTCTTT. The whole variable domain, remainder taken from reference TRBV11-2 and TRBJ1-1, is EAGVAQSPRYKIIEKRQSVAFWCNPISGHATLYWYQQILGQGPKLLIQFQNNGVVDDSQLPKDRFSAERLKGVDSTLKIQPAKLEDSAVYLCASSQRTAEAFFGQGTRLTVV.

This clonotype was seen many times. V gene TRBV2 combines with J gene TRBJ2-3; TRBD2 matches 8 bases. The V gene's germline CDR1 is SNHLY and CDR2 FYNNEI. The trim removed 5 bases at V and 6 bases at J, leaving 7 bases unmatched. The CDR3 contains 14 residues. CDR3 in amino acids: CASSTGTRTDTQYF. DNA for the CDR3: TGTGCCAGCAGTACCGGGACTAGAACGGATACGCAGTATTTT.

This clonotype was seen many times. The J gene is TRBJ2-3, the V gene TRBV7-2; 11 bases are shared with TRBD2. The CDR3 contains 18 residues. With V trimmed by 3 bases and J by 2 bases, 10 bases remained unmatched. The germline V gene has CDR1 SGHTA and CDR2 FQGNSA. Here the CDR3 reads CASSFQPTSGGATDTQYF. The CDR3, as DNA: TGTGCCAGCAGCTTTCAACCCACTAGCGGGGGCGCCACAGATACGCAGTATTTT. The complete variable domain, with remaining parts taken from reference TRBV7-2 and TRBJ2-3, reads GAGVSQSPSNKVTEKGKDVELRCDPISGHTALYWYRQSLGQGLEFLIYFQGNSAPDKSGLPSDRFSAERTGGSVSTLTIQRTQQEDSAVYLCASSFQPTSGGATDTQYFGPGTRLTVL.

The J gene is TRBJ2-4, the V gene TRBV7-9; D is perhaps TRBD2 (5 bases). The germline V gene encodes CDR1 SEHNR and CDR2 FQNEAQ (reference sequence). V was trimmed by 5 bases and J by 0 bases, leaving 14 bases between them. The CDR3 totals 16 residues. The CDR3 sequence: CASSTPGVQAKNIQYF. For the CDR3, the DNA is TGTGCCAGCAGCACACCCGGGGTACAAGCCAAAAACATTCAGTACTTC.

At least ten counts were recorded for this clonotype. This sequence joins TRBV5-5 and TRBJ1-1; D gene unclear. CDR3 length: 14 residues. Trimming shortened V by 0 bases and J by 3 bases, and 9 bases separated the two germline ends. Germline CDR1 SGHKS, CDR2 YYEKEE (reference sequence). CDR3 sequence (DNA): TGTGCCAGCAGCTTGGTGCAGCTGGACACTGAAGCTTTCTTT. It is translated as CASSLVQLDTEAFF.

This clonotype was counted at least ten times. The chain has TRBV6-2 or TRBV6-3 and TRBJ1-1; no definite D call. Per germline, CDR1 MNHEY and CDR2 SVGEGT. The length of the CDR3 is 15 residues. V lost 10 bases and J 4 bases, leaving 22 bases between the germline ends. The CDR3 region has the DNA TGTGCCACAACCTGGGAGGCTTATGGGCCCACTGAAGCTTTCTTT. This codes for CATTWEAYGPTEAFF.